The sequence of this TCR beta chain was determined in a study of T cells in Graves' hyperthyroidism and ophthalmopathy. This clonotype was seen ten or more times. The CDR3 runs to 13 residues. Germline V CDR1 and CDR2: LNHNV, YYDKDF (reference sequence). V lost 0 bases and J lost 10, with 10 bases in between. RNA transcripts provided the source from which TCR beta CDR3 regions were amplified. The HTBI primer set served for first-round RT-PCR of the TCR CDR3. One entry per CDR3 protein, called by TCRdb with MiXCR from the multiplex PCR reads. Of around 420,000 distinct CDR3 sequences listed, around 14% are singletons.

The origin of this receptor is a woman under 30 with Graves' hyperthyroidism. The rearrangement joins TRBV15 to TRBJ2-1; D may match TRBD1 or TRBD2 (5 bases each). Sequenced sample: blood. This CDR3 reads CATSRELGTEQFF. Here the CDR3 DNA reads TGTGCCACCAGCAGAGAGTTAGGGACGGAGCAGTTCTTC.